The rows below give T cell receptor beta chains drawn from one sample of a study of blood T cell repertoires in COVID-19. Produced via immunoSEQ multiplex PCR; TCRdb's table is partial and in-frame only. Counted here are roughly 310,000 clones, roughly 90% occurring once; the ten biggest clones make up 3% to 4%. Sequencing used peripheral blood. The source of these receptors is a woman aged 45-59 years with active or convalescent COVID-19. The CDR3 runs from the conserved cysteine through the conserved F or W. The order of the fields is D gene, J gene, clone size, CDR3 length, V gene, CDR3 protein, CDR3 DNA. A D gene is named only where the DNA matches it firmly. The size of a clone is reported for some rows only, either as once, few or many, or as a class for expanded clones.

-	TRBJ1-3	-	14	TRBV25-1	CASSETSSGNTIYF	TGTGCCAGCAGTGAGACATCCTCTGGAAACACCATATATTTT
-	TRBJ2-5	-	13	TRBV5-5	CASSLSTQETQYF	TGTGCCAGCAGCTTGAGTACACAGGAGACCCAGTACTTC
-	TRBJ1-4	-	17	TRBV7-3	CASSLKRRRATNEKLFF	TGTGCCAGCAGCTTAAAACGGAGGAGAGCAACTAATGAAAAACTGTTTTTT
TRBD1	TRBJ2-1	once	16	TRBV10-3	CAISDPGQGPYNEQFF	TGTGCCATCAGTGATCCGGGACAGGGTCCCTACAATGAGCAGTTCTTC
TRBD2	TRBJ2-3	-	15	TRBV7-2	CASSQLAGVPDTQYF	TGTGCCAGCAGCCAATTAGCGGGAGTTCCAGATACGCAGTATTTT
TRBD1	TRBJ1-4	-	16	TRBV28	CASSPAPGQGNEKLFF	TGTGCCAGCAGTCCGGCGCCGGGACAGGGGAATGAAAAACTGTTTTTT
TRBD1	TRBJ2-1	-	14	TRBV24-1	CATSIGQGIDEQFF	TGTGCCACCAGTATAGGACAGGGAATTGACGAGCAGTTCTTC
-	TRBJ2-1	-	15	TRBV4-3	CASSQDRGSYNEQFF	TGCGCCAGCAGCCAAGATAGAGGTTCCTACAATGAGCAGTTCTTC
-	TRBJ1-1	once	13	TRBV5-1	CASKRTEDTEAFF	TGCGCCAGTAAAAGGACAGAAGACACTGAAGCTTTCTTT
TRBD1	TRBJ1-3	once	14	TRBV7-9	CASSPGTAGNTIYF	TGTGCCAGCAGCCCAGGGACAGCTGGAAACACCATATATTTT
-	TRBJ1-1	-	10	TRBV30	CAQMNTEAFF	TGTGCCCAGATGAACACTGAAGCTTTCTTT
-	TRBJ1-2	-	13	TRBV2	CASSERDIYGYTF	TGTGCCAGCAGTGAACGGGACATCTATGGCTACACCTTC
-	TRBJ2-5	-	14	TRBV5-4	CASSFPVDKETQYF	TGTGCCAGCAGCTTTCCGGTTGATAAAGAGACCCAGTACTTC
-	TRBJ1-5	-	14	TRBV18	CASSPLREGQPQHF	TGTGCCAGCTCACCACTGAGGGAAGGTCAGCCCCAGCATTTT
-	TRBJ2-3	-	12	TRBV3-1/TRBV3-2	CASSSEGESQYF	TGTGCCAGCAGCTCGGAGGGAGAGTCGCAGTATTTT
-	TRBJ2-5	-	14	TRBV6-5	CASSYSGAQETQYF	TGTGCCAGCAGTTACTCGGGAGCACAAGAGACCCAGTACTTC
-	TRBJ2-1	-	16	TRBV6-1	CASSVHRGGPHNEQFF	TGTGCCAGCAGTGTTCACAGGGGGGGGCCTCACAATGAGCAGTTCTTC
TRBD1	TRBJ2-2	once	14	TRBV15	CATGTGRGTGELFF	TGTGCCACCGGGACAGGGAGGGGTACCGGGGAGCTGTTTTTT
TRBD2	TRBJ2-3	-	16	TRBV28	CASSRGLAGVADTQYF	TGTGCCAGCAGCCGCGGACTAGCGGGAGTGGCAGATACGCAGTATTTT
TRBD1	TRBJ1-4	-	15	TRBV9	CASSLRQGTNEKLFF	TGTGCCAGCAGCTTAAGACAGGGAACTAATGAAAAACTGTTTTTT
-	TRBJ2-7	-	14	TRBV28	CASSLQGSSYEQYF	TGTGCCAGCAGTTTACAGGGGTCATCCTACGAGCAGTACTTC
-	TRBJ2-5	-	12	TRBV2	CASSPREETQYF	TGTGCCAGCTCCCCCAGGGAAGAGACCCAGTACTTC
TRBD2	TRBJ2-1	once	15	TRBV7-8	CASSLGGSGYNEQFF	TGTGCCAGCAGCTTAGGCGGGAGTGGATACAATGAGCAGTTCTTC
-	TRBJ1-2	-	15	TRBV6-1	CASSDRGRANYGYTF	TGTGCCAGCAGTGACAGGGGTCGAGCTAACTATGGCTACACCTTC
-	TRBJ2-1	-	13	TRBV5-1	CASSFEVGNEQFF	TGCGCCAGCAGCTTCGAGGTGGGCAATGAGCAGTTCTTC
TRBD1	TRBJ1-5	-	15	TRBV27	CASSLSQGWNQPQHF	TGTGCCAGCAGTTTATCACAGGGGTGGAATCAGCCCCAGCATTTT
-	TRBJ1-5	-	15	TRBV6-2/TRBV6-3	CASSYGGTDIQPQHF	TGTGCCAGCAGTTACGGAGGGACGGATATCCAGCCCCAGCATTTT
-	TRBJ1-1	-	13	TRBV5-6	CASSSTENTEAFF	TGTGCCAGCAGCTCGACAGAAAACACTGAAGCTTTCTTT